These 17 T cell receptor beta chains were all obtained from the same sample, sequenced in a study of shared clonotypes between healthy human individuals. Profiling relied on immunoSEQ multiplex PCR, and the TCRdb table lists in-frame clones only, not all of them. The sample holds roughly 590,000 clones, 95% seen once. Terminally differentiated effector memory CD45RA+ cells were excluded from the naive CD8 cells, which were CD45RO-negative and positively selected for CCR7. Sequencing was performed on naive CD8+ T cells sorted from blood. All receptors come from a woman aged 25 to 45 in good health.

The rearrangement joins TRBV7-9 to TRBJ2-7, with 7 bases identical to TRBD1. This CDR3 has 14 amino acids. J lost 2 bases, V lost 5 bases, and 6 bases had no gene match. Germline V gives CDR1 SEHNR, CDR2 FQNEAQ (reference sequence). CDR3 sequence (DNA): TGTGCCAGCAGCCACCGGGACAGCCCCTACGAGCAGTACTTC. Protein sequence: CASSHRDSPYEQYF.

The CDR3 DNA follows: TGCGCCAGCAGCCAAAAACCCAGTCCCGATACCTACAATGAGCAGTTCTTC. Translating gives CASSQKPSPDTYNEQFF. V gene TRBV4-1 combines with J gene TRBJ2-1; the D is unclear. The CDR3 spans 17 residues. The V and J ends lost 2 bases and 2 bases respectively, with 16 bases between them. Germline loops: CDR1 MGHRA, CDR2 YSYEKL.

V gene TRBV15 combines with J gene TRBJ2-7; 7 bases fit TRBD1. Germline CDR1 and CDR2: LNHNV and YYDKDF (reference sequence). V was pared by 8 bases and J by 4 bases, with 14 bases of the junction left unmatched. The CDR3 has 15 amino acids. CDR3 loop: CATRDPSDRVYEQYF. The DNA for the CDR3 is TGTGCCACCCGAGACCCCAGCGACAGGGTTTACGAGCAGTACTTC.

The V and J genes are TRBV5-6 and TRBJ1-2; the D gene is possibly TRBD1 (5 bases). This CDR3 has 14 amino acids. Germline V gene data show CDR1 as SGHDT and CDR2 as YYEEEE. V was shortened by 2 bases and J by 4 bases, with 12 bases between the two germline ends. CDR3 residues: CASSLSGRSYGYTF. CDR3 DNA sequence: TGTGCCAGCAGCTTATCGGGACGGAGCTATGGCTACACCTTC.

The rearrangement links TRBV4-1 to TRBJ2-1; maybe TRBD1 (5 bases). V lost 2 bases and J lost 5, with 10 bases in between. Germline V gene sequence: CDR1 MGHRA, CDR2 YSYEKL. CDR3 length: 14 amino acids. Here the CDR3 DNA reads TGCGCCAGCAGCCAAAAGGACACAAACAATGAGCAGTTCTTC. Protein sequence: CASSQKDTNNEQFF.

The rearrangement uses TRBV7-9 and TRBJ2-5, with D uncertain. Germline V gene data show CDR1 as SEHNR and CDR2 as FQNEAQ (reference sequence). Trimming shortened V by 5 bases and J by 7 bases, and 11 bases separated the two germline ends. There are 12 residues in the CDR3. This CDR3 is CASSTGPGTQYF. In nucleotides, the CDR3 is TGTGCCAGCAGCACCGGACCCGGGACCCAGTACTTC.

The chain combines TRBV6-5 with TRBJ1-1; 7 bases are a match to TRBD1. In germline, CDR1 is MNHEY, CDR2 SVGAGI. The CDR3 sequence is 14 residues long. V trimming: 4 bases; J trimming: 7 bases; junction bases outside the gene matches: 9. CDR3 nucleotides: TGTGCCAGCAGTTCCCTCCGGGACAGCAATGAAGCTTTCTTT. Translation: CASSSLRDSNEAFF.

This chain connects TRBV4-2 to TRBJ1-2; D is undetermined. Germline V lookup: CDR1 LGHNA, CDR2 YNFKEQ. The CDR3 length is 15 residues. The V gene lost 1 base and the J gene lost 0 bases, with 9 bases spanning the gap. The CDR3 reads CASSQVGEANYGYTF. For the CDR3, the DNA is TGTGCCAGCAGCCAAGTCGGGGAAGCTAACTATGGCTACACCTTC.

The genes are TRBV9 and TRBJ2-5, with TRBD1 identical over 7 bases. Trimming at V came to 4 bases and at J to 5 bases, leaving 11 bases not matched to a gene. CDR3 size: 15 residues. Germline CDR1 SGDLS, CDR2 YYNGEE. The CDR3 is CASSIETGSGETQYF. The CDR3 nucleotides read TGTGCCAGCAGCATAGAGACAGGGTCGGGGGAGACCCAGTACTTC.

Worth noting for this clone: This same CDR3 is encoded by further DNA sequences in the sample. This chain connects TRBV19 to TRBJ2-7; maybe TRBD2 (5 bases). Germline loops: CDR1 LNHDA, CDR2 SQIVND (reference sequence). V was pared by 3 bases and J by 0 bases, with 6 bases between. This CDR3 has 13 amino acids. The CDR3 here is CASSIGSSYEQYF. CDR3 bases: TGTGCCAGTAGTATTGGGAGCTCCTACGAGCAGTACTTC.

The V call is TRBV27, the J call TRBJ2-7; D uncertain. Germline assignment: CDR1 MNHEY and CDR2 SMNVEV (reference sequence). The CDR3 has 16 amino acids. Trimming left V 5 bases short and J 3 bases short, with 20 bases between. This CDR3 reads CASSPPVGGSYYEQYF. The CDR3 nucleotides are TGTGCCAGCAGTCCCCCTGTGGGTGGGTCTTACTACGAGCAGTACTTC.

V gene TRBV27 combines with J gene TRBJ1-2; D is unresolved. The CDR3 loop spans 14 amino acids. Germline V CDR1 and CDR2: MNHEY, SMNVEV (reference sequence). With 2 bases removed from V and 8 bases from J, the gap between germline ends came to 15 bases. DNA of the CDR3: TGTGCCAGCAGTTTAGCCGCAGGTAGAGGAGGCTACACCTTC. It codes for CASSLAAGRGGYTF.

The V and J genes are TRBV28 and TRBJ2-1, with 7 positions matching TRBD2. Germline-derived CDR1 and CDR2 are MDHEN and SYDVKM. The CDR3 is made up of 17 amino acids. V dropped 3 bases and J dropped 6; count of bases not matched to a gene: 14. CDR3 bases: TGTGCCAGCAGTTTTGGAGCCGGGACTAATCTTCCCAATGAGCAGTTCTTC. Its protein product is CASSFGAGTNLPNEQFF.

This chain's CDR3 is CASSWEKGLAGSYEQYF. The CDR3 nucleotides are TGTGCCAGCAGCTGGGAAAAGGGACTAGCGGGCTCCTACGAGCAGTACTTC. This sequence joins TRBV7-8 and TRBJ2-7; 12 positions match TRBD2. From germline, CDR1 is SGHVS and CDR2 FQNEAQ. This CDR3 region has 17 residues. V lost 4 bases and J lost 0; bases outside the gene matches: 7.

The chain uses TRBV27 and TRBJ2-2; D not resolved. CDR3 length equals 13 residues. Germline loops: CDR1 MNHEY, CDR2 SMNVEV (reference sequence). The V and J ends lost 1 base and 4 bases respectively, with 4 bases between them. The CDR3 reads CASSLYVTGELFF. CDR3 DNA: TGTGCCAGCAGTTTATATGTCACCGGGGAGCTGTTTTTT.

A note on this clone: Different DNA sequences within this sample yield the same CDR3. The rearrangement uses TRBV5-1 and TRBJ2-7; 11 positions match TRBD2. CDR1 is SGHRS, CDR2 YFSETQ, per germline. This CDR3 region has 15 residues. Germline trimming cut 4 bases from V and 1 base from J; bases unmatched to any gene: 4. The CDR3 reads CASSVGTSGSYEQYF. The CDR3 DNA is TGCGCCAGCAGCGTGGGGACTAGCGGATCCTACGAGCAGTACTTC.

The chain employs TRBV4-1 and TRBJ1-2, with 12 bases lining up with TRBD1. The V gene end was trimmed by 3 bases and the J gene end by 7 bases; junction bases not matched to a gene: 6. CDR3 length: 15 residues. Germline loops: CDR1 MGHRA, CDR2 YSYEKL. The CDR3 is CASSQPGQGASGYTF. Written as DNA, the CDR3 is TGCGCCAGCAGCCAGCCGGGACAGGGGGCGAGTGGCTACACCTTC.